A single count supports the clone carrying this T cell receptor (beta chain). This CDR3 is 12 amino acids long. Germline V gene sequence: CDR1 DFQATT, CDR2 SNEGSKA (reference sequence). The V end was cut by 3 bases, the J end by 10 bases, with 14 bases between. Researchers took RNA transcripts and amplified TCR beta CDR3 regions from them. RT-PCR in the first round used HTBI primers; a second-round multiplex PCR followed. TCRdb fed the multiplex PCR reads into MiXCR, producing one record per CDR3 protein. The sample has some 1.1 million distinct CDR3 sequences; about 40% are singletons. This sample was taken from a study of Graves' ophthalmopathy and Graves' hyperthyroidism.

This chain uses TRBV20-1 with TRBJ2-3; no clear D. Sequencing input: peripheral blood or thyroid tissue (not recorded which). The clonotype originates from an adult man with Graves' hyperthyroidism. The CDR3 nucleotides are TGCAGTGCTAGGGACCGGGTAGTCTCGCAGTATTTT. This sequence encodes CSARDRVVSQYF.